These 30 T cell receptor beta chains share one sample of origin, sequenced in a study of T cells in Graves' hyperthyroidism and ophthalmopathy. The investigators amplified TCR beta CDR3 regions from RNA transcripts. TCR CDR3 regions were first amplified by RT-PCR with HTBI primers. TCRdb recomputed calls from the multiplex PCR reads with MiXCR, one row per CDR3 protein. The sample carries about 760,000 distinct CDR3 sequences, 30% to 40% recorded once. Material for sequencing was blood. The receptors come from a woman in her thirties or forties with Graves' hyperthyroidism.

The chain joins TRBV9 to TRBJ1-2; 12 positions agree with TRBD1. CDR3 length: 17 residues. In germline, CDR1 is SGDLS, CDR2 YYNGEE. V shed 0 bases, J shed 4 bases, and the junction held 7 bases outside the gene matches. DNA for the CDR3: TGTGCCAGCAGCGTAGCCGGGACAGGGGGCGTAGGCTATGGCTACACCTTC. This codes for CASSVAGTGGVGYGYTF.

This clonotype was found a few times. DNA of the CDR3: TGCGCCAGCAGCAATTTTATAAGCACCGGGGAGCTGTTTTTT. Translated: CASSNFISTGELFF. The chain carries TRBV4-1 and TRBJ2-2, with D unresolved. V gave up 5 bases and J gave up 4 bases, with 11 bases separating them. Germline lookup yields CDR1 MGHRA and CDR2 YSYEKL. The CDR3 runs to 14 residues.

The V gene is TRBV27, the J gene TRBJ1-2, with unresolved D. The CDR3 is 13 residues long. In germline, CDR1 is MNHEY, CDR2 SMNVEV (reference sequence). The V end was cut by 5 bases, the J end by 6 bases, with 13 bases between. Written as DNA, the CDR3 is TGTGCCAGCAGTGAGGACGCGCGGAATGGCTACACCTTC. Amino acid sequence: CASSEDARNGYTF.

This clonotype has at least ten counts. The chain couples TRBV7-2 to TRBJ1-5; perhaps TRBD1 as D (6 bases). V was shortened by 5 bases and J by 1 base, with 15 bases between the two germline ends. Germline loops: CDR1 SGHTA, CDR2 FQGNSA. CDR3 length: 16 amino acids. For the CDR3, the DNA is TGTGCCAGCAGCCTAAGAGGGGGAGAAAGCAATCAGCCCCAGCATTTT. This sequence encodes CASSLRGGESNQPQHF. The whole variable domain, remainder taken from reference TRBV7-2 and TRBJ1-5, is GAGVSQSPSNKVTEKGKDVELRCDPISGHTALYWYRQSLGQGLEFLIYFQGNSAPDKSGLPSDRFSAERTGGSVSTLTIQRTQQEDSAVYLCASSLRGGESNQPQHFGDGTRLSIL.

This clonotype appeared a few times. The J gene is TRBJ1-2, the V gene TRBV6-5; 7 bases match TRBD1. The germline V gene has CDR1 MNHEY and CDR2 SVGAGI. The CDR3 sequence is 16 residues long. V gave up 5 bases and J gave up 2 bases; unmatched junction bases: 11. CDR3 in amino acids: CASSEAWTGENYGYTF. The CDR3 nucleotides are TGTGCCAGCAGTGAAGCGTGGACAGGAGAAAACTATGGCTACACCTTC.

This clonotype was observed many times. V and J are TRBV2 and TRBJ1-1; D remains unclear. From germline, CDR1 is SNHLY and CDR2 FYNNEI. The CDR3 loop spans 10 amino acids. The germline V and J ends were trimmed by 8 bases and 7 bases, with 8 bases remaining between them. CDR3 residues: CASAIYEAFF. As DNA, the CDR3 is TGTGCCAGCGCCATTTATGAAGCTTTCTTT. Complete variable domain (other parts from reference TRBV2 and TRBJ1-1): EPEVTQTPSHQVTQMGQEVILRCVPISNHLYFYWYRQILGQKVEFLVSFYNNEISEKSEIFDDQFSVERPDGSNFTLKIRSTKLEDSAMYFCASAIYEAFFGQGTRLTVV.

This clonotype was detected many times. The chain carries TRBV5-6 and TRBJ1-5, with D possibly TRBD1 on 5 matching bases. CDR1 is SGHDT and CDR2 is YYEEEE in the germline V gene. The CDR3 is made up of 13 amino acids. Deletions cut 0 bases from V and 11 bases from J, with 12 bases between. CDR3 coding DNA: TGTGCCAGCAGCTTGGGAATCGACAGTACCCAGCATTTT. Translating it yields CASSLGIDSTQHF.

This clonotype was recorded a few times. The chain employs TRBV12-3 or TRBV12-4 and TRBJ1-1; D not resolved. The CDR3 has 15 residues. Between the trimmed V and J ends, which lost 1 base and 0 bases, there was a span of 9 bases. The CDR3 DNA reads TGTGCCAGCAGTTTAGGGTCCCCCATGAACACTGAAGCTTTCTTT. This gives the protein CASSLGSPMNTEAFF.

This clonotype appeared many times. The chain links TRBV6-5 to TRBJ1-6; D is unresolved. The V end was cut by 8 bases, the J end by 10 bases, with 12 bases between. The germline V gene encodes CDR1 MNHEY and CDR2 SVGAGI. The CDR3 is 12 residues long. CDR3 in amino acids: CASRQVPSPLHF. The DNA of the CDR3 is TGTGCCAGCCGTCAGGTTCCCTCACCCCTCCACTTT.

V is TRBV29-1 and J is TRBJ1-1; no firm D call. CDR1 is SQVTM and CDR2 is ANQGSEA in the germline V gene. The V end was cut by 8 bases, the J end by 1 base, with 11 bases between. This CDR3 has 12 residues. Here the CDR3 DNA reads TGCAGCTTAACGCCACAGAACACTGAAGCTTTCTTT. The encoded protein is CSLTPQNTEAFF. Full variable domain (missing parts from reference TRBV29-1 and TRBJ1-1): SAVISQKPSRDICQRGTSLTIQCQVDSQVTMMFWYRQQPGQSLTLIATANQGSEATYESGFVIDKFPISRPNLTFSTLTVSNMSPEDSSIYLCSLTPQNTEAFFGQGTRLTVV.

This clonotype has a handful of counts. The J gene is TRBJ2-7, the V gene TRBV9; 10 nucleotides align to TRBD2. The V segment lost 0 bases and the J segment 1 base; nucleotides outside the gene matches: 4. CDR1 is SGDLS and CDR2 is YYNGEE in the germline V gene. The CDR3 loop spans 16 amino acids. As DNA, the CDR3 is TGTGCCAGCAGCGTAGGGCCAGCGGGAGGGTCCTACGAGCAGTACTTC. It yields the protein CASSVGPAGGSYEQYF.

Ten or more counts support this clonotype. The gene calls are TRBV6-6 and TRBJ1-2; D might be TRBD1 (5 bases). This CDR3 spans 14 amino acids. V dropped 5 bases and J dropped 7 bases, with 17 bases sitting between them. Germline V gene sequence: CDR1 MNHNY, CDR2 SVGAGI (reference sequence). The CDR3 DNA reads as TGTGCCAGCAGTAGTCCACCACAGGCTCCTGGCTACACCTTC. Amino acid sequence: CASSSPPQAPGYTF.

The V call is TRBV12-3 or TRBV12-4, the J call TRBJ2-5, with D perhaps matching TRBD1 (6 bases). The V end lost 6 bases, the J end lost 3 bases, and 11 bases lay between the germline ends. CDR3 length: 13 residues. CDR3 in amino acids: CASRGAWEETQYF. CDR3 bases: TGTGCCAGCAGGGGGGCATGGGAAGAGACCCAGTACTTC.

This clonotype was counted between two and nine times. This chain connects TRBV2 to TRBJ2-3; 9 nucleotides agree with TRBD2. The J segment lost 6 bases and the V segment lost 4 bases, leaving 5 bases of the junction unmatched. Germline V gene lookup returns CDR1 SNHLY and CDR2 FYNNEI. The CDR3 is made up of 14 amino acids. In DNA, the CDR3 is TGTGCCAGCAGTGCGGGCGGGAGGGAGGATACGCAGTATTTT. This translates into CASSAGGREDTQYF.

Comments on this clonotype: An end of the junction differs from the germline gene, which may be a read error. The V gene is TRBV7-9, the J gene TRBJ2-7; TRBD1 aligns across 9 bases. Germline V gene data show CDR1 as SEHNR and CDR2 as FQNEAQ (reference sequence). This CDR3 is built from 12 residues. CDR3 sequence reads: CASSLGTRQGVF. The CDR3 DNA reads as TGTGCCAGCAGCTTAGGGACGAGACAGGGGGTCTTC.

Concerning this clonotype itself: This may stem from a read error, because a much larger clone lies one nucleotide away. The chain is built from TRBV6-5 and TRBJ2-7; 7 nucleotides match TRBD2. CDR1 and CDR2 (germline): MNHEY, SVGAGI. The CDR3 is 13 residues long. The ends lost 8 bases at V and 5 bases at J; junction bases unmatched: 9. CDR3: CASQRRECNEQYF. In DNA, the CDR3 is TGTGCCAGCCAGAGGCGGGAGTGCAACGAGCAGTACTTC.

A remark on this clonotype: A much larger clone differs from this one at a single base, so this may be a read error. This chain links TRBV10-3 with TRBJ1-2; D is possibly TRBD1 (5 bases). This CDR3 contains 16 residues. The ends were cut back, 5 bases at V and 0 bases at J, with 16 bases in the middle. The germline V gene encodes CDR1 ENHRY and CDR2 SYGVKD. Written as DNA, the CDR3 is TGTGCCATCAGTTCGAACCGGGACGGAGCTAACTATGGCTACACCTTC. It yields the protein CAISSNRDGANYGYTF.

The chain uses TRBV6-6 and TRBJ1-5; D gene ambiguous. Germline V gene sequence: CDR1 MNHNY, CDR2 SVGAGI (reference sequence). Trimming shortened V by 0 bases and J by 3 bases, and 6 bases separated the two germline ends. The CDR3 spans 14 residues. The CDR3: CASSYSGLNQPQHF. The CDR3 nucleotides are TGTGCCAGCAGTTACTCAGGGCTCAATCAGCCCCAGCATTTT.

The chain has TRBV7-2 and TRBJ2-6, with D perhaps TRBD1 (6 bases). Between the trimmed V and J ends, which lost 5 bases and 10 bases, there was a span of 15 bases. The length of the CDR3 is 14 residues. CDR1 and CDR2 (germline): SGHTA, FQGNSA. CDR3: CASSPRTEANVLTF. In nucleotides, the CDR3 is TGTGCCAGCAGCCCCCGGACAGAGGCTAACGTCCTGACTTTC.

The V call is TRBV7-2, the J call TRBJ1-2; D is unresolved. Deletions cut 1 base from V and 8 bases from J, with 20 bases between. The CDR3 loop spans 16 amino acids. The germline CDR1 and CDR2 sequences are SGHTA and FQGNSA. Here the CDR3 DNA reads TGTGCCAGCAGCTTAGAAACATTGAGTGGGCCGGGAGGCTACACCTTC. Its translation is CASSLETLSGPGGYTF.

The genes are TRBV10-3 and TRBJ2-2, with 10 positions matching TRBD2. Germline CDR1 and CDR2: ENHRY and SYGVKD. Trimming removed 6 bases from V and 6 bases from J; junction bases left unmatched: 10. The CDR3 has 16 residues. Here the CDR3 DNA reads TGTGCCATCAGCGTTGAACGGACTAGCGGCGCCGGGGAGCTGTTTTTT. Translation gives CAISVERTSGAGELFF.

This clonotype was found many times. The chain combines TRBV10-1 with TRBJ1-1; no reliable D call. Germline values: CDR1 WNHNN, CDR2 SYGVQD (reference sequence). The length of the CDR3 is 13 residues. The V and J ends lost 8 bases and 5 bases respectively, with 15 bases between them. The CDR3, as DNA: TGCGCCAGCCGACAAGGACCTGAGACTGAAGCTTTCTTT. It translates to CASRQGPETEAFF.

The chain recombines TRBV27 with TRBJ1-2; TRBD1 agrees at 7 bases. Trimming at V came to 5 bases and at J to 7 bases, leaving 10 bases not matched to a gene. CDR3 length: 14 amino acids. In germline, CDR1 is MNHEY, CDR2 SMNVEV (reference sequence). The CDR3 loop reads CASSTQGRFSGYTF. CDR3 DNA sequence: TGTGCCAGCAGTACACAGGGGCGCTTCTCTGGCTACACCTTC.

This clonotype was observed a few times. V and J are TRBV19 and TRBJ1-2, with D possibly TRBD1 on 6 matching bases. Trimming shortened V by 3 bases and J by 4 bases, and 15 bases separated the two germline ends. The CDR3 is made up of 15 amino acids. Germline loops: CDR1 LNHDA, CDR2 SQIVND (reference sequence). The CDR3 reads CASSMNYRDPYGYTF. The CDR3 DNA is TGTGCCAGTAGTATGAATTACAGGGACCCCTATGGCTACACCTTC.

For this clonotype: This clone may be a read error of a much larger clone one base away. The chain uses TRBV25-1 and TRBJ1-3; no firm D call. The CDR3 is 16 amino acids. Germline V CDR1 and CDR2: MGHDK, SYGVNS. CDR3 in DNA: TGTGGCAGTAGTATACAAGGGAGTAGCTCTGGAAACACCATATATTTT. Amino acids: CGSSIQGSSSGNTIYF.

There are many counts of this clonotype. This chain joins TRBV19 and TRBJ1-1, with D tentatively TRBD1 (5 bases). Germline assignment: CDR1 LNHDA and CDR2 SQIVND (reference sequence). With 4 bases removed from V and 2 bases from J, the gap between germline ends came to 8 bases. The CDR3 consists of 13 residues. The CDR3 loop reads CASSTTGNTEAFF. As DNA, the CDR3 is TGTGCCAGTAGTACTACAGGTAACACTGAAGCTTTCTTT.

The CDR3 region has the DNA TGCGCCAGCAGCCAGGACAGGGGCTCGGTGAACACTGAAGCTTTCTTT. Amino acid sequence: CASSQDRGSVNTEAFF. This sequence joins TRBV5-1 and TRBJ1-1; 9 positions agree with TRBD1. V lost 4 bases to trimming and J lost 0 bases; unmatched junction nucleotides: 7. CDR3 length: 16 amino acids. From germline, CDR1 is SGHRS and CDR2 YFSETQ.

This clonotype was counted between two and nine times. The rearrangement uses TRBV20-1 and TRBJ1-1, with TRBD1 matching 8 bases. The CDR3 runs to 15 residues. The germline gives CDR1 DFQATT, CDR2 SNEGSKA (reference sequence). V was pared by 0 bases and J by 1 base, with 4 bases of the junction left unmatched. In DNA form, the CDR3 reads TGCAGTGCTAGAGATAACAGGGGGGCGAACACTGAAGCTTTCTTT. The encoded protein is CSARDNRGANTEAFF.

A note on this clonotype: A much larger clone lies one base from this, so it may be a read error. The conserved phenylalanine or tryptophan normally closing the CDR3 is absent here, so this likely arose from a read error. The rearrangement joins TRBV29-1 to TRBJ1-1; D is uncertain. Germline values: CDR1 SQVTM, CDR2 ANQGSEA. This CDR3 has 14 residues. The V and J ends lost 1 base and 0 bases respectively, with 9 bases between them. The CDR3 protein is CSVEVRALNTEAFS. The CDR3 DNA reads as TGCAGCGTTGAAGTCCGGGCCCTGAACACTGAAGCTTTCTCT.

The chain links TRBV10-3 to TRBJ1-2, with TRBD1 matching over 11 bases. The junction had 12 bases not matched to a gene; V was cut back by 10 bases and J by 5 bases. The germline gives CDR1 ENHRY, CDR2 SYGVKD. The CDR3 runs to 15 residues. In nucleotides, the CDR3 is TGTGCCAGCACCGGACAGGGGGCGAGAGAATATGGCTACACCTTC. Amino acids: CASTGQGAREYGYTF.